The next 5 T cell receptor beta chains were all read from a single sample in a study of shared T cell receptors in the human thymus. The method was immunoSEQ multiplex PCR; TCRdb's version includes in-frame clones alone and lacks a portion of them. The sample has approximately 730,000 clones, approximately 83% seen once. These same records also appear under a second study, on human thymus T cells.

Sequencing input: thymocytes. These receptors all stem from a girl under three years old with a congenital heart defect.

Only a few counts were recorded for this clone. V and J are TRBV19 and TRBJ1-2; maybe TRBD1 (6 bases). Germline V gives CDR1 LNHDA, CDR2 SQIVND (reference sequence). Trimming removed 1 base from V and 8 bases from J, with 8 bases in between. This CDR3 spans 12 amino acids. The CDR3 loop reads CASSIAGDGYTF. The CDR3 DNA reads as TGTGCCAGTAGTATAGCAGGGGACGGCTACACCTTC.

The chain has TRBV4-3 and TRBJ2-4; 7 bases are shared with TRBD1. CDR3 length equals 19 residues. CDR1 LGHNA and CDR2 YSLEER come from the germline V gene. Trimming at V came to 4 bases and at J to 0 bases, leaving 15 bases not matched to a gene. CDR3 loop: CASSPHQDRSILAKNIQYF. CDR3 nucleotide sequence: TGCGCCAGCAGCCCACACCAGGACAGGTCTATCCTAGCCAAAAACATTCAGTACTTC.

The rearrangement links TRBV6-1 to TRBJ2-7, with D maybe TRBD1 (5 bases). Germline CDR1 is MNHNS and CDR2 is SASEGT. V lost 8 bases and J lost 1, with 15 bases in between. The CDR3 is 14 amino acids. The CDR3 is CASENAGPSYEQYF. Written as DNA, the CDR3 is TGTGCCAGCGAGAACGCAGGGCCATCCTACGAGCAGTACTTC.

In this sample, this clone turned up a few times. The gene calls are TRBV6-1 and TRBJ1-6; a weak D match, TRBD1 (5 bases). Per germline, CDR1 MNHNS and CDR2 SASEGT. The CDR3 consists of 15 residues. V lost 4 bases, J lost 8 bases, and 15 bases lay in between. DNA for the CDR3: TGTGCCAGCAGTGCGCGGGGGTGGTGGGATTCACCCCTCCACTTT. Translation: CASSARGWWDSPLHF.

The chain is built from TRBV9 and TRBJ2-1; D possibly corresponds to TRBD2 (5 bases). Between the trimmed V and J ends, which lost 3 bases and 4 bases, there was a span of 20 bases. The CDR3 is 17 residues long. The V gene's germline CDR1 is SGDLS and CDR2 YYNGEE. CDR3: CASSAPPAGTLYNEQFF. In DNA, the CDR3 is TGTGCCAGCAGCGCCCCCCCGGCGGGTACCCTTTACAATGAGCAGTTCTTC.